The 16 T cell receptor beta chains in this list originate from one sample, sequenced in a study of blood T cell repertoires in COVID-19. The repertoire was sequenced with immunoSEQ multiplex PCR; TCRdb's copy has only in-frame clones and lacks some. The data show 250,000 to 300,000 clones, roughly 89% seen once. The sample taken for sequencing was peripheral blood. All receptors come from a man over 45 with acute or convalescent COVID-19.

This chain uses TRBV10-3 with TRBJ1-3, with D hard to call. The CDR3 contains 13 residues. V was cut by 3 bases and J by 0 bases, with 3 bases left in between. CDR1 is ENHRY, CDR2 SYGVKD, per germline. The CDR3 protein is CAISDYSGNTIYF. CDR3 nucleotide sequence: TGTGCCATCAGTGACTACTCTGGAAACACCATATATTTT.

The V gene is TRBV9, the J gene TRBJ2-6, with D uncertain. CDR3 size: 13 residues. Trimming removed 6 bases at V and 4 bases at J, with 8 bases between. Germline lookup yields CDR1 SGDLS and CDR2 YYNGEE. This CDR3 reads CASTPQGANVLTF. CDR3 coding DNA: TGTGCCAGCACCCCCCAGGGGGCCAACGTCCTGACTTTC.

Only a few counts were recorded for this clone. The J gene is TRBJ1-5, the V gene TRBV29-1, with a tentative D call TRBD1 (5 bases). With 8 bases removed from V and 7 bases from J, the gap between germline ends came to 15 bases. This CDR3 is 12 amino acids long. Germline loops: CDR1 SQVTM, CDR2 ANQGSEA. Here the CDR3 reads CSTKSRGQPQHF. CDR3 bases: TGCAGCACCAAGTCAAGGGGCCAGCCCCAGCATTTT.

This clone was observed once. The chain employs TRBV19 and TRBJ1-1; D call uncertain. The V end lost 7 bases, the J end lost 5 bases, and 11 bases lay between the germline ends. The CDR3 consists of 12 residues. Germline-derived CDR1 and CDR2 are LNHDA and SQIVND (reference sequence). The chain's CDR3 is CASMGGWTEAFF. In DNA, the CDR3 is TGTGCCAGTATGGGAGGGTGGACTGAAGCTTTCTTT. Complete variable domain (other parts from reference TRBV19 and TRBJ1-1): DGGITQSPKYLFRKEGQNVTLSCEQNLNHDAMYWYRQDPGQGLRLIYYSQIVNDFQKGDIAEGYSVSREKKESFPLTVTSAQKNPTAFYLCASMGGWTEAFFGQGTRLTVV.

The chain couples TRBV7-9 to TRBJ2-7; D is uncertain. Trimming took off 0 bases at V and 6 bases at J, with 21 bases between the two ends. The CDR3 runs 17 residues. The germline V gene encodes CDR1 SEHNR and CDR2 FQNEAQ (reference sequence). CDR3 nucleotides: TGTGCCAGCAGCTTAGCGGCAGGCCCAGTATTGACCTCCGAGCAGTACTTC. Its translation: CASSLAAGPVLTSEQYF.

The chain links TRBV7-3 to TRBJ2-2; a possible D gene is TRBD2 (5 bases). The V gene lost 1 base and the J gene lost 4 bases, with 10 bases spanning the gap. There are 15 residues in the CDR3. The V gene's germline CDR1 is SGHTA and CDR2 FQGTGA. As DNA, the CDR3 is TGTGCCAGCAGCTTAAAAACTAGATCCACCGGGGAGCTGTTTTTT. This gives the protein CASSLKTRSTGELFF.

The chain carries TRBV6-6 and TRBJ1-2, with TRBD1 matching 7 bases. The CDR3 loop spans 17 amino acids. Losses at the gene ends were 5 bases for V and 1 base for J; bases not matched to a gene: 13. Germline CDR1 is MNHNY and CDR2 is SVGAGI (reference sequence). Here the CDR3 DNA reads TGTGCCAGCAGTCCCCGACAGGGCGCAGCTGTTAACTATGGCTACACCTTC. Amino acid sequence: CASSPRQGAAVNYGYTF.

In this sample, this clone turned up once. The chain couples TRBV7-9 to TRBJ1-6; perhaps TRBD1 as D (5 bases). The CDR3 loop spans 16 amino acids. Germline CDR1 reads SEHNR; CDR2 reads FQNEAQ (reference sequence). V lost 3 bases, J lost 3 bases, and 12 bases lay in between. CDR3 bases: TGTGCCAGCAGCTTTCGGGGGAGCAACTATAATTCACCCCTCCACTTT. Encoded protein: CASSFRGSNYNSPLHF. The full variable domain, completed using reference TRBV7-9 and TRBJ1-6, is DTGVSQNPRHKITKRGQNVTFRCDPISEHNRLYWYRQTLGQGPEFLTYFQNEAQLEKSRLLSDRFSAERPKGSFSTLEIQRTEQGDSAMYLCASSFRGSNYNSPLHFGNGTRLTVT.

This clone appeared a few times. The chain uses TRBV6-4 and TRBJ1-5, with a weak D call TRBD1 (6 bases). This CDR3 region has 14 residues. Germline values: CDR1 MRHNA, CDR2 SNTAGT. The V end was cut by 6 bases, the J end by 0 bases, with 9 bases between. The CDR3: CASRATGSNQPQHF. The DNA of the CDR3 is TGTGCCAGCAGGGCGACAGGTAGCAATCAGCCCCAGCATTTT.

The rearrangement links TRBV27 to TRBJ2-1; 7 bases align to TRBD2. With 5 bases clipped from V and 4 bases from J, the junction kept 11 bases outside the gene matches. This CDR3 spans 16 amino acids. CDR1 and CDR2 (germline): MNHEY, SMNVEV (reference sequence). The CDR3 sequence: CASSPPGLPPYNEQFF. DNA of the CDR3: TGTGCCAGCAGTCCTCCGGGACTACCTCCTTACAATGAGCAGTTCTTC.

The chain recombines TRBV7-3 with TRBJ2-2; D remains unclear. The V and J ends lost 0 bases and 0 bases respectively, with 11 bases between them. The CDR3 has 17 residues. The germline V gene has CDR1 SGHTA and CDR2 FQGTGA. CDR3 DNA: TGTGCCAGCAGCTTAACGTTGGCCGAGGCGAACACCGGGGAGCTGTTTTTT. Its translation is CASSLTLAEANTGELFF.

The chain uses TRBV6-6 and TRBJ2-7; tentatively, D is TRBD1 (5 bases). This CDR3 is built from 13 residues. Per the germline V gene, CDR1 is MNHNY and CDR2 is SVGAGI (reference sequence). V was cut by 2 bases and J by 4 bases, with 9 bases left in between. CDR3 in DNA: TGTGCCAGCAGTTACGGCAGGGTGTACGAGCAGTACTTC. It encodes CASSYGRVYEQYF.

The CDR3 here is CASSIWGPSYEQYF. DNA for the CDR3: TGTGCCAGTAGTATTTGGGGGCCCTCCTACGAGCAGTACTTC. V is TRBV19 and J is TRBJ2-7; tentatively, D is TRBD1 (6 bases). V was shortened by 3 bases and J by 0 bases, with 9 bases between the two germline ends. Germline CDR1 LNHDA, CDR2 SQIVND (reference sequence). The CDR3 covers 14 residues. Supplemented by reference TRBV19 and TRBJ2-7, the full variable domain reads DGGITQSPKYLFRKEGQNVTLSCEQNLNHDAMYWYRQDPGQGLRLIYYSQIVNDFQKGDIAEGYSVSREKKESFPLTVTSAQKNPTAFYLCASSIWGPSYEQYFGPGTRLTVT.

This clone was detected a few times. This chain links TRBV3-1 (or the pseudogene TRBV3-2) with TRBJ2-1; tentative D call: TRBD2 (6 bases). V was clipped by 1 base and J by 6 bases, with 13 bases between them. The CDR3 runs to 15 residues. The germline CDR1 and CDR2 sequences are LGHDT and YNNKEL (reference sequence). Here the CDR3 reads CASSQVRGFRNEQFF. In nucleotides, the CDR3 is TGTGCCAGCAGCCAAGTCCGGGGGTTCCGCAATGAGCAGTTCTTC.

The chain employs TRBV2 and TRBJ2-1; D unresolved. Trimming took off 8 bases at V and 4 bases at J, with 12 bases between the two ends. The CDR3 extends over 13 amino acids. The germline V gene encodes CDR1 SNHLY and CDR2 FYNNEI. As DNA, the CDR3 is TGTGCCAGCTCTCGGAGTCCTTACAATGAGCAGTTCTTC. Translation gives CASSRSPYNEQFF.

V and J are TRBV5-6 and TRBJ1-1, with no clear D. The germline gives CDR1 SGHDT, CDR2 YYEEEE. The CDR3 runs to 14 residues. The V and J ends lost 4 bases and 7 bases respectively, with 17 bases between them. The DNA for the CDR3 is TGTGCCAGCAGCCTAAGGCGAGGGCATATTGAAGCTTTCTTT. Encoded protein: CASSLRRGHIEAFF.